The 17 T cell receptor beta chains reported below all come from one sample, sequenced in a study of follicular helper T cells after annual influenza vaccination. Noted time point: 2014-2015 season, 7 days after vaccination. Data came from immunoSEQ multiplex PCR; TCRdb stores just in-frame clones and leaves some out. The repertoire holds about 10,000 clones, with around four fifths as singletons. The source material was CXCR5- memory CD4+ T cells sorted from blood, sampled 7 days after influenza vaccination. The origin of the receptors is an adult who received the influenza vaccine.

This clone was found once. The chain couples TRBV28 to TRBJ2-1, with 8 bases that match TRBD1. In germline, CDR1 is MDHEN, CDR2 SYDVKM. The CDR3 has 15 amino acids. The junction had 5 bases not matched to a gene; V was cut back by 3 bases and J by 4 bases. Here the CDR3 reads CASSFRTGRYNEQFF. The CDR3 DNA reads TGTGCCAGCAGTTTTAGGACAGGGAGGTACAATGAGCAGTTCTTC.

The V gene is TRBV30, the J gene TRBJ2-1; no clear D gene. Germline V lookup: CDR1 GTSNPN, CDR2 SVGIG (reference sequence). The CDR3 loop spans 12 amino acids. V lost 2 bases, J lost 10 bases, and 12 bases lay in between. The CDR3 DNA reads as TGTGCCTGGAGTTCAACAGCAGAAGAGCAGTTCTTC. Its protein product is CAWSSTAEEQFF.

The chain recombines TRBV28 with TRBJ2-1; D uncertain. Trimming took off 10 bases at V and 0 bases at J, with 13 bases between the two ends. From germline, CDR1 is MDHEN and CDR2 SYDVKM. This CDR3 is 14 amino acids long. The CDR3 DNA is TGTGCCACCTTCGGGTTTACCTCCTACAATGAGCAGTTCTTC. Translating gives CATFGFTSYNEQFF.

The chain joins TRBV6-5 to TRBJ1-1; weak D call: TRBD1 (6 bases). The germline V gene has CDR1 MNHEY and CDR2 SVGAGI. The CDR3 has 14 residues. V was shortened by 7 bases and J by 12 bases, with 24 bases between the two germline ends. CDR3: CASKEWGAWGNSFF. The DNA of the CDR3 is TGTGCCAGCAAAGAATGGGGGGCATGGGGCAATTCTTTCTTT.

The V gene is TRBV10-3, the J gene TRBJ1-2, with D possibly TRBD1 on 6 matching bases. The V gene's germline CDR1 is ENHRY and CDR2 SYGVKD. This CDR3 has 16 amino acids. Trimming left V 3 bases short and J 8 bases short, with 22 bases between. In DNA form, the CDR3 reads TGTGCCATCAGTGACCACGGGGGGCAGCCTGGTGGCGGCTACACCTTC. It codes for CAISDHGGQPGGGYTF.

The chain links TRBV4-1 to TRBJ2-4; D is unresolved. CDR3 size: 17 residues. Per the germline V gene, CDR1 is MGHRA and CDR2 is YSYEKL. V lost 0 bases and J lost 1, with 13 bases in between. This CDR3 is CASSQDPAMGAKNIQYF. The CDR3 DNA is TGCGCCAGCAGCCAAGATCCAGCGATGGGGGCCAAAAACATTCAGTACTTC.

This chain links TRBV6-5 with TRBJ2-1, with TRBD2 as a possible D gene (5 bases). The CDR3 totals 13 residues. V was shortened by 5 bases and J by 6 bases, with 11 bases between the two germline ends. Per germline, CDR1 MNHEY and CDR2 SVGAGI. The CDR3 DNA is TGTGCCAGCAGTCACCGGACTGGCAATGAGCAGTTCTTC. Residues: CASSHRTGNEQFF.

The CDR3 loop reads CATSRERAPTYEQYF. CDR3 coding DNA: TGTGCCACCAGCAGAGAACGGGCACCGACCTACGAGCAGTACTTC. The V gene is TRBV15, the J gene TRBJ2-7; D not resolved. Germline-derived CDR1 and CDR2 are LNHNV and YYDKDF (reference sequence). This CDR3 is 15 amino acids long. V lost 0 bases to trimming and J lost 2 bases, with 11 bases between them. Full variable domain (outside the CDR3, taken from reference TRBV15 and TRBJ2-7): DAMVIQNPRYQVTQFGKPVTLSCSQTLNHNVMYWYQQKSSQAPKLLFHYYDKDFNNEADTPDNFQSRRPNTSFCFLDIRSPGLGDTAMYLCATSRERAPTYEQYFGPGTRLTVT.

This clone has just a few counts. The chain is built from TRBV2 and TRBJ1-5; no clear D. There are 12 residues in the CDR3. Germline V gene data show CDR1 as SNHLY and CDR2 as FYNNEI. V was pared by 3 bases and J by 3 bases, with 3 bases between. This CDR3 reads CASSEPNQPQHF. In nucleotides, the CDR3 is TGTGCCAGCAGTGAGCCCAATCAGCCCCAGCATTTT.

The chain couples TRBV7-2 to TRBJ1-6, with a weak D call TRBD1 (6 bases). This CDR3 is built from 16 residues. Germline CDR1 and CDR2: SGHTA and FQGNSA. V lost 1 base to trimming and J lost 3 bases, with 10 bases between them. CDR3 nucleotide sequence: TGTGCCAGCAGCTTAGACGGACAGAACTATAATTCACCCCTCCACTTT. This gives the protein CASSLDGQNYNSPLHF.

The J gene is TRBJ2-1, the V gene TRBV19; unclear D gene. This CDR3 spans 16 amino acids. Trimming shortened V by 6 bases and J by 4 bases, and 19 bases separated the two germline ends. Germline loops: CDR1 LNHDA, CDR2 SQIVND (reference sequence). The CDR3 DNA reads TGTGCCAGTAGACCCCAAGACCCAACGGGTTACAATGAGCAGTTCTTC. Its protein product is CASRPQDPTGYNEQFF.

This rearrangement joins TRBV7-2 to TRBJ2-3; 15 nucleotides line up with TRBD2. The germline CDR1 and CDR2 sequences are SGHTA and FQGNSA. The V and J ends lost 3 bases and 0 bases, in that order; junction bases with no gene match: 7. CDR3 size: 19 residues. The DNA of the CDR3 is TGTGCCAGCAGCTTGCGGACTAGCGGGGGGGGCCTTAGCACAGATACGCAGTATTTT. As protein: CASSLRTSGGGLSTDTQYF.

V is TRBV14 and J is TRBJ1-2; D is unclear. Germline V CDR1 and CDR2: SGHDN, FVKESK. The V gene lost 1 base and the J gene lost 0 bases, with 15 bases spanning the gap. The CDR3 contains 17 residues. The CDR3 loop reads CASSQGAAAEANYGYTF. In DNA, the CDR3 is TGTGCCAGCAGCCAAGGGGCGGCGGCAGAAGCTAACTATGGCTACACCTTC.

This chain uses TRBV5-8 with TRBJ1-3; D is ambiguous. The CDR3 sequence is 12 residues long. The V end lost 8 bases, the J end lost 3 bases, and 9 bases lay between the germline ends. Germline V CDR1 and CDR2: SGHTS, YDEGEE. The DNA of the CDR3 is TGTGCCAGTCGGGCCGATGGAAACACCATATATTTT. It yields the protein CASRADGNTIYF.

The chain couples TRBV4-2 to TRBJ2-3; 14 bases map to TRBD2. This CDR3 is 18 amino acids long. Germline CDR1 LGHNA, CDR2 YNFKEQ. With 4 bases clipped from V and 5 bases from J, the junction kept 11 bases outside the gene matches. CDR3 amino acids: CASSRSLTSGGAVDTQYF. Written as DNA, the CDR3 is TGTGCCAGCAGCCGCTCCTTGACTAGCGGGGGGGCCGTAGATACGCAGTATTTT.

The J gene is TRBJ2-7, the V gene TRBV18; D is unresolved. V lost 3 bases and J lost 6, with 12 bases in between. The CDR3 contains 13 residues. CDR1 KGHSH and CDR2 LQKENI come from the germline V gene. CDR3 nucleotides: TGTGCCAGCTCACCCAAGGCAGCCAGCGAGCAGTACTTC. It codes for CASSPKAASEQYF.

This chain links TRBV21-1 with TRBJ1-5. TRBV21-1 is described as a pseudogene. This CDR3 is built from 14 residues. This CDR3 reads CASSKAGSSQPQHF. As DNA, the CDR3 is TGTGCCAGCAGCAAAGCCGGGTCCAGTCAGCCCCAGCATTTT.